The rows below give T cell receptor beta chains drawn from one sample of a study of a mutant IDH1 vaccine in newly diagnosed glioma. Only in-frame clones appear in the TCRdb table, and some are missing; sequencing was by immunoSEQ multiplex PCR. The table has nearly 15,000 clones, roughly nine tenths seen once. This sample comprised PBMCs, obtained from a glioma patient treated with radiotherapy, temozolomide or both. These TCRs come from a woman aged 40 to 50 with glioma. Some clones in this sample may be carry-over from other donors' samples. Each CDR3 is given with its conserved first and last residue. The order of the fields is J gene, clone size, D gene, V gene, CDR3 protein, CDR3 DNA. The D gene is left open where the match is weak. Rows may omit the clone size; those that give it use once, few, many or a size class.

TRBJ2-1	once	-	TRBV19	CASIRGDGRANEQFF	TGTGCCAGTATCCGAGGGGACGGACGAGCCAATGAGCAGTTCTTC
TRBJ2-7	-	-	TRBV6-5	CASSTPGLTREQYF	TGTGCCAGCAGTACCCCCGGCCTGACGAGAGAGCAGTACTTC
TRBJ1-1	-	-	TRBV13	CASRFLSMGHTEAFF	TGTGCCAGCAGATTTCTTTCGATGGGGCACACTGAAGCTTTCTTT
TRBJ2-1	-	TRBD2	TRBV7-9	CASSHLGGSGTYNEQFF	TGTGCCAGCAGCCACCTTGGGGGTAGCGGGACCTACAATGAGCAGTTCTTC
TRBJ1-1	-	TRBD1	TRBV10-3	CATEDRMGTEAFF	TGTGCCACTGAGGACAGGATGGGCACTGAAGCTTTCTTT
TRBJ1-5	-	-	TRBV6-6	CASSLTGLSQPQHF	TGTGCCAGCAGTCTTACAGGGTTGAGTCAGCCCCAGCATTTT
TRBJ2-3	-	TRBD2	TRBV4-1	CASSQEVTSGSRTDTQYF	TGCGCCAGCAGCCAAGAGGTCACTAGCGGGAGTAGAACAGATACGCAGTATTTT
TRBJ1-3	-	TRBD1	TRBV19	CASSAGTASGNTIYF	TGTGCCAGTAGTGCTGGGACAGCCTCTGGAAACACCATATATTTT
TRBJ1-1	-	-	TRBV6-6	CASSSTAFF	TGTGCCAGCAGTTCAACAGCTTTCTTT
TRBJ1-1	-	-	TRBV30	CAWRPGGAANTEAFF	TGTGCCTGGAGGCCCGGGGGGGCCGCGAACACTGAAGCTTTCTTT
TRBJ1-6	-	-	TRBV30	CAWRRQAGINSPLHF	TGTGCCTGGAGACGCCAGGCAGGGATAAATTCACCCCTCCACTTT
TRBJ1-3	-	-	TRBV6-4	CASSSRTTRLSGNTIYF	TGTGCCAGCAGCTCCCGAACTACACGTCTCTCTGGAAACACCATATATTTT
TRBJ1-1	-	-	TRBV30	CACPGPSGTEAFF	TGTGCCTGCCCGGGTCCCAGTGGGACTGAAGCTTTCTTT
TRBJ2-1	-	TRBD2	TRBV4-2	CASSQGGTSGSSYNEQFF	TGTGCCAGCAGCCAGGGAGGGACTAGCGGGAGCTCCTACAATGAGCAGTTCTTC
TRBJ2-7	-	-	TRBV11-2	CASSPTLGGAGEQYF	TGTGCCAGCAGCCCCACCCTGGGGGGGGCGGGGGAGCAGTACTTC
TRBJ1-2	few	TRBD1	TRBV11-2	CASSFTGQGSNGYTF	TGTGCCAGCAGCTTCACGGGACAGGGGTCCAATGGCTACACCTTC
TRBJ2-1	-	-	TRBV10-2	CASSVMSSYNEQFF	TGCGCCAGCAGTGTCATGTCCTCCTACAATGAGCAGTTCTTC
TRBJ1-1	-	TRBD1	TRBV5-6	CASTAGTVNTEAFF	TGTGCCAGCACCGCCGGGACAGTGAACACTGAAGCTTTCTTT
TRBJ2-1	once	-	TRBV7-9	CASSLAPSSYNEQFF	TGTGCCAGCAGCTTAGCACCTAGCTCCTACAATGAGCAGTTCTTC
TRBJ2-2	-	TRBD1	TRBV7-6	CASSSYGTGNTGELFF	TGTGCCAGCAGCTCGTACGGGACAGGGAACACCGGGGAGCTGTTTTTT
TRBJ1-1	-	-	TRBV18	CASSRDTGTEAFF	TGTGCCAGCTCACGAGACACAGGTACTGAAGCTTTCTTT
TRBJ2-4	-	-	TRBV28	CASSFSGLHLAKNIQYF	TGTGCCAGCAGTTTTTCAGGCCTACACTTAGCCAAAAACATTCAGTACTTC